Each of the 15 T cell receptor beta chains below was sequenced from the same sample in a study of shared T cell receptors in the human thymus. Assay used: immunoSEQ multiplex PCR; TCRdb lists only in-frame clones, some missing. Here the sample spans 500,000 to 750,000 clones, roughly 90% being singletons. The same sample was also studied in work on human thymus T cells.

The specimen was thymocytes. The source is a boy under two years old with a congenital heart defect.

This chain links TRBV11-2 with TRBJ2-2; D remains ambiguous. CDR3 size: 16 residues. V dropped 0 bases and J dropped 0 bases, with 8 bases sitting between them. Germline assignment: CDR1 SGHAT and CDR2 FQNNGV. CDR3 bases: TGTGCCAGCAGCTTAGACAGGCCTTCGAACACCGGGGAGCTGTTTTTT. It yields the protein CASSLDRPSNTGELFF.

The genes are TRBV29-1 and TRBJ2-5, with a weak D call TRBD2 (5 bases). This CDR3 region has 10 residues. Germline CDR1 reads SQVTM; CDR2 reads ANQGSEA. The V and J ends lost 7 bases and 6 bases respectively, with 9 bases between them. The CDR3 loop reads CSAREQTQYF. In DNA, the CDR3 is TGCAGCGCCCGGGAACAGACCCAGTACTTC.

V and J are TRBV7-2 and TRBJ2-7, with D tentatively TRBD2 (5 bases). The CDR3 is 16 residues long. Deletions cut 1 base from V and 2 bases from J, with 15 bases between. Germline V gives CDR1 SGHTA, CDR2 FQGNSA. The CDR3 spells CASSLESSGIAYEQYF. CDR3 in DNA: TGTGCCAGCAGCTTAGAATCCAGCGGAATTGCCTACGAGCAGTACTTC.

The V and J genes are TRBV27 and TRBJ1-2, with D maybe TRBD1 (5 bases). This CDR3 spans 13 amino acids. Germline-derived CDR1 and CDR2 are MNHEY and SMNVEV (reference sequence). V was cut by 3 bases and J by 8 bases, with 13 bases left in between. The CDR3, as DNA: TGTGCCAGCAGTTTTCCGCGGGGCCGAGGCTACACCTTC. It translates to CASSFPRGRGYTF.

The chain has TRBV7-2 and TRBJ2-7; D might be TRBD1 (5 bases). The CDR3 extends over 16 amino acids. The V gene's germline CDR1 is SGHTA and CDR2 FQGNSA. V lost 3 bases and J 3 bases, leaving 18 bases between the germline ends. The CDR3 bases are TGTGCCAGCAGCTTGATCCGGACAACCCTTAACTACGAGCAGTACTTC. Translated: CASSLIRTTLNYEQYF.

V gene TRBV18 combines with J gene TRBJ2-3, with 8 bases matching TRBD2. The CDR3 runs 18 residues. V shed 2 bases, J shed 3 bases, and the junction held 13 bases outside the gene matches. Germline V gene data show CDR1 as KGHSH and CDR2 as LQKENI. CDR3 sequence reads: CASSPSRDSGGCTDTQYF. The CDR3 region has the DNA TGTGCCAGCTCACCATCTCGGGACTCGGGAGGGTGTACAGATACGCAGTATTTT. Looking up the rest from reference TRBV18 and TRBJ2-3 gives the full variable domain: NAGVMQNPRHLVRRRGQEARLRCSPMKGHSHVYWYRQLPEEGLKFMVYLQKENIIDESGMPKERFSAEFPKEGPSILRIQQVVRGDSAAYFCASSPSRDSGGCTDTQYFGPGTRLTVL.

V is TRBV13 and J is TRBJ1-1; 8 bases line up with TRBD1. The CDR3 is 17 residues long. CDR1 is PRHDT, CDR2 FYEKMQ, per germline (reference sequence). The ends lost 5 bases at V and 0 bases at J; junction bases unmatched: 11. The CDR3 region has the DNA TGTGCCAGCAGCCAGGGGGCCTACAGGGCCATGAACACTGAAGCTTTCTTT. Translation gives CASSQGAYRAMNTEAFF.

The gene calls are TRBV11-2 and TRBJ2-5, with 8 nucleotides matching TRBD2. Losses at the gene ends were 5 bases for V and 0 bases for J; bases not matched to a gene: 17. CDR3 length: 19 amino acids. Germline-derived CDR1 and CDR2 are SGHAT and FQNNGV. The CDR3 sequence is CASSHTKGRPSGHQETQYF. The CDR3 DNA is TGTGCCAGCAGCCACACGAAGGGGCGGCCTAGCGGGCACCAAGAGACCCAGTACTTC. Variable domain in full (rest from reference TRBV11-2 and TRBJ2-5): EAGVAQSPRYKIIEKRQSVAFWCNPISGHATLYWYQQILGQGPKLLIQFQNNGVVDDSQLPKDRFSAERLKGVDSTLKIQPAKLEDSAVYLCASSHTKGRPSGHQETQYFGPGTRLLVL.

The CDR3 here is CASSPSGTSGRIIEQYF. The CDR3 bases are TGTGCCAGCAGTCCTTCAGGGACTAGCGGGAGAATTATCGAGCAGTACTTC. The chain combines TRBV28 with TRBJ2-7, with TRBD2 matching over 14 bases. CDR3 length equals 17 residues. V dropped 5 bases and J dropped 6; count of bases not matched to a gene: 12. Germline CDR1 is MDHEN and CDR2 is SYDVKM.

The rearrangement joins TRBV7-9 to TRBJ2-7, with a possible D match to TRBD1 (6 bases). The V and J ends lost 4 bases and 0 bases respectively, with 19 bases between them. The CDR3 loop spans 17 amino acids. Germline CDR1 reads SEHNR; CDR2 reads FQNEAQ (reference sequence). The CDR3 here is CASSYHRQDLSSYEQYF. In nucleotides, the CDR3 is TGTGCCAGCAGCTACCACCGACAGGACCTAAGCTCCTACGAGCAGTACTTC.

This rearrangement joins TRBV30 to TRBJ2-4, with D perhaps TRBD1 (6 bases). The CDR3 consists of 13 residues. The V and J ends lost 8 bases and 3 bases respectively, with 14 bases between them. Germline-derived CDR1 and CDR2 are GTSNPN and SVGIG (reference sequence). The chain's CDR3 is CAGRDIGKNIQYF. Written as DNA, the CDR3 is TGTGCCGGCCGGGACATAGGCAAAAACATTCAGTACTTC.

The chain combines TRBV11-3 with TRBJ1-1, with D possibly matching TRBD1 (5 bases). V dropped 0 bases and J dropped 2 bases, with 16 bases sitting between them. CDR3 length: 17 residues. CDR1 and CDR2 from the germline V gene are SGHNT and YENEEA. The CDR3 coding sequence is TGTGCCAGCAGCTTAGATCGCGGAGGGGAGGTTAACACTGAAGCTTTCTTT. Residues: CASSLDRGGEVNTEAFF. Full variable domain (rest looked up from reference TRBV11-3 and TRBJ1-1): EAGVVQSPRYKIIEKKQPVAFWCNPISGHNTLYWYLQNLGQGPELLIRYENEEAVDDSQLPKDRFSAERLKGVDSTLKIQPAELGDSAVYLCASSLDRGGEVNTEAFFGQGTRLTVV.

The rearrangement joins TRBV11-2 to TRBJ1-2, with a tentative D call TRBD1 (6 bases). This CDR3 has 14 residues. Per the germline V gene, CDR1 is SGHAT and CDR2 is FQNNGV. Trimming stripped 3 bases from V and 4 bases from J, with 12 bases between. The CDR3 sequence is CASSFPGHTYGYTF. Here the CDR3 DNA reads TGTGCCAGCAGCTTCCCGGGACACACCTATGGCTACACCTTC.

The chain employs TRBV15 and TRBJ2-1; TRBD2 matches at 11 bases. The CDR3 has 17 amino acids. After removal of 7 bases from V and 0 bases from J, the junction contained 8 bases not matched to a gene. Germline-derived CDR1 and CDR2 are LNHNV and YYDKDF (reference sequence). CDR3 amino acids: CATTGTSGPSSYNEQFF. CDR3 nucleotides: TGTGCCACCACCGGGACTAGCGGACCTAGCTCCTACAATGAGCAGTTCTTC.

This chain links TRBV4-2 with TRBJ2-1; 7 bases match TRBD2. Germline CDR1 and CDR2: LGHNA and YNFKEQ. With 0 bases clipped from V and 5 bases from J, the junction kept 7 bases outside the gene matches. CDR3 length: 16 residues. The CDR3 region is CASSQDFGGGNNEQFF. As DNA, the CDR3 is TGTGCCAGCAGCCAAGATTTTGGGGGGGGAAACAATGAGCAGTTCTTC.